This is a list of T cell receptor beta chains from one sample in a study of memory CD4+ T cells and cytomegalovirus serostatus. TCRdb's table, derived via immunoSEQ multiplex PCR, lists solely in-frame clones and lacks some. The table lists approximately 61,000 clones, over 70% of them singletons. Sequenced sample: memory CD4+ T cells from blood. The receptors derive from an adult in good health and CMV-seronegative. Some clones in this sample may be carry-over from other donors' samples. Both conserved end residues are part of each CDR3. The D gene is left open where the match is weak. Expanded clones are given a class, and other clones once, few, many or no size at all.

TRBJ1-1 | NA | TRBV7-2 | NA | TGTGCCAGCAGCTTAGGGGACCGGCCCACTGAAGCTTTCTTT | CASSLGDRPTEAFF
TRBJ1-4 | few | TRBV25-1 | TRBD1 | TGTGCCAGCAGTCGGGGGGGACAGAAAAATGAAAAACTGTTTTTT | CASSRGGQKNEKLFF
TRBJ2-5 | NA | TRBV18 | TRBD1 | TGTGCCAGCTCACCACCGGGACAGGGGGGAGAGACCCAGTACTTC | CASSPPGQGGETQYF
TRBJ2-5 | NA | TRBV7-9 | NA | TGTGCCAGCAGCTTAGGAACGCGGGGATTACAAGAGACCCAGTACTTC | CASSLGTRGLQETQYF
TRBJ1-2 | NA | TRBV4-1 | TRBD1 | TGCGCCAGCAGCCCAGGACAGGGGGCGCGGGGCTACACCTTC | CASSPGQGARGYTF
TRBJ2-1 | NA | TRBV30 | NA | TGTGCCTGGAATAGACTCCGCAGCGGACACACATACAATGAGCAGTTCTTC | CAWNRLRSGHTYNEQFF
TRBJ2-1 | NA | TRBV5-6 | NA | TGTGCCAGCAGCGTGACTAGAGCTCTGTTCTTC | CASSVTRALFF
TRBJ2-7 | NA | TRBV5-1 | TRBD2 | TGCGCCAGCAGCTTGGTGCTAGCGGGGGAGCAGTACTTC | CASSLVLAGEQYF
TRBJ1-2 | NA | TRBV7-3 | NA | TGTGCCAGCAGCTTAACAGGGGGTAACTATGGCTACACCTTC | CASSLTGGNYGYTF
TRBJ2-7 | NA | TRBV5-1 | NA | TGCGCCAGCAAATTCGACTCTTCAGGGTCCTACGAGCAGTACTTC | CASKFDSSGSYEQYF
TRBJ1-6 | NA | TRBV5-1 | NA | TGCGCCAGCAGTTCTGACATTAATTCACCCCTCCACTTT | CASSSDINSPLHF
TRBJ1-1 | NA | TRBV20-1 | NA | TGCAGGGCAGGGGCGCTAACTGAAGCTTTCTTT | CRAGALTEAFF
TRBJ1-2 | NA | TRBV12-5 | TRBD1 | TGTGCTAGTGGTTGGGGACAGGCGGGGGGCTACACCTTC | CASGWGQAGGYTF
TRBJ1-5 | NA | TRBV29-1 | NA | TGCAGCGTTAAAGGGGAGGGAGGTCAGCCCCAGCATTTT | CSVKGEGGQPQHF
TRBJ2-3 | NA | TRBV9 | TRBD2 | TGTGCCAGCAGCACACGGAGGAGCGGGGGGAGCACAGATACGCAGTATTTT | CASSTRRSGGSTDTQYF
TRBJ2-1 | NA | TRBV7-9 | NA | TGTGCCAGCAGCTTTCTGGCGGGCTATGAGCAGTTCTTC | CASSFLAGYEQFF
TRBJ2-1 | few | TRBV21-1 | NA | TGTGCCAGCTCCCGGGACAGGGGGAGGTCCTACAATGAGCAGTTCTTC | CASSRDRGRSYNEQFF
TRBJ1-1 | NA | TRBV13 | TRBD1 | TGTGCCAGCAGCCAGGGACAGGGGGCGCGAGACACTGAAGCTTTCTTT | CASSQGQGARDTEAFF
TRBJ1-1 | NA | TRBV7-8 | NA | TGTGCCAGCAGCGCCGACCTGAACACTGAAGCTTTCTTT | CASSADLNTEAFF
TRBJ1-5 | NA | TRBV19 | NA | TGTGCCAGTAGTATACAGGAGGGTCAGCCCCAGCATTTT | CASSIQEGQPQHF
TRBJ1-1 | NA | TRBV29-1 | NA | TGCAGCGTTTCCCGAGACATATTGAACACTGAAGCTTTCTTT | CSVSRDILNTEAFF
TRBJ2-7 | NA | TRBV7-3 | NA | TGTGCCAGCAGCTTCGGGGGCTCCTACGAGCAGTACTTC | CASSFGGSYEQYF
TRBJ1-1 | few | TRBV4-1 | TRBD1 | TGCGCCAGCAGCCCCCGGGACAGCAAGTTGAACACTGAAGCTTTCTTT | CASSPRDSKLNTEAFF
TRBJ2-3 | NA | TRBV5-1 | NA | TGCGCCAGCAGCTTCCGTCCGGGCGGAGTAGGAGATACGCAGTATTTT | CASSFRPGGVGDTQYF
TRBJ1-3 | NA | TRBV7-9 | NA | TGTGCCAGCAGCTTAGGCCAGCGATACTCTGGAAACACCATATATTTT | CASSLGQRYSGNTIYF
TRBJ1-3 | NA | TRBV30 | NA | TGTGCCTTCGGACGGGGCTCTGGAAACACCATATATTTT | CAFGRGSGNTIYF